This is a list of T cell receptor beta chains from one sample in a study of shared clonotypes between healthy human individuals. Repertoires were generated with immunoSEQ multiplex PCR, while TCRdb's copy carries only in-frame clones and drops some. The sample contains about 2,500,000 clones, approximately 94% of which appear only once. The material sequenced was naive CD4+ T cells sorted from blood. Receptor source: a man aged 18 to 30 in good health. Each CDR3 is given with its conserved first and last residue. A D gene is named only where the DNA matches it firmly. Clone size is not always given. Where it is, it says once, few, many or a class for expanded clones.

v_gene	abundance	j_gene	d_gene	CDR3aa	CDR3nt
TRBV6-5	-	TRBJ1-1	-	CASSYSAVMSTEAFF	TGTGCCAGCAGTTATTCGGCTGTTATGAGCACTGAAGCTTTCTTT
TRBV6-5	once	TRBJ2-1	-	CASSFLSGQPSNEQFF	TGTGCCAGCAGTTTCCTCTCCGGACAGCCCAGCAATGAGCAGTTCTTC
TRBV6-1	once	TRBJ1-5	-	CASSDRGFSNQPQHF	TGTGCCAGCAGTGATCGGGGTTTTAGCAATCAGCCCCAGCATTTT
TRBV9	-	TRBJ1-2	-	CASSGQAEGMWRWGYTF	TGTGCCAGCAGCGGACAGGCGGAGGGGATGTGGCGATGGGGCTACACCTTC
TRBV28	-	TRBJ1-2	-	CASSTRVNGYTF	TGTGCCAGCAGCACGCGGGTCAATGGCTACACCTTC
TRBV10-3	-	TRBJ1-2	-	CAISENLNYGYTF	TGTGCCATCAGTGAGAACCTAAACTATGGCTACACCTTC
TRBV5-4	-	TRBJ1-2	-	CASSEGGDYYGYTF	TGTGCCAGCAGCGAGGGGGGGGACTACTATGGCTACACCTTC
TRBV4-1	once	TRBJ2-1	TRBD1	CASRDRVSNEQFF	TGCGCCAGCCGGGACAGGGTCTCAAATGAGCAGTTCTTC
TRBV27	-	TRBJ1-2	-	CASRSREAGGYTF	TGTGCCAGCAGGTCCCGGGAGGCTGGGGGCTACACCTTC
TRBV5-1	-	TRBJ2-4	-	CASSATGSPNIQYF	TGCGCCAGCAGCGCAACGGGGTCCCCGAACATTCAGTACTTC
TRBV6-1	few	TRBJ1-5	-	CASSDGRGNQPQHF	TGTGCCAGCAGTGACGGGCGGGGGAATCAGCCCCAGCATTTT
TRBV9	-	TRBJ2-3	-	CASSFRLDLYGTDTQYF	TGTGCCAGCAGCTTCCGACTAGACCTCTATGGCACAGATACGCAGTATTTT